Listed below are T cell receptor beta chains from one sample, sequenced in a study of T cells after posttransplantation cyclophosphamide. TCRdb's table, derived via immunoSEQ multiplex PCR, lists solely in-frame clones and lacks some. The sample counts some 12,000 clones, none seen once; the ten largest own 20% to 30%. This sample comprised PBMCs, obtained after allogeneic stem cell transplant with posttransplant cyclophosphamide. Receptors were obtained from a female patient aged 40-49 years who received an allogeneic stem cell transplant from a related donor, was CMV-positive, and had acute GVHD only. Certain T cells may be donor cells from the graft. CDR3s leave out the opening cysteine and the closing phenylalanine or tryptophan. Fields, in order: clone size, J gene, V gene, CDR3 protein. Clone size is shown for a subset of rows, as once, few, many or a class of expanded clone.

>many|TRBJ2-3|TRBV5-6
ASSLATGQRSDTQY
>many|TRBJ1-2|TRBV7-2
ASSLSQNYGYT
>few|TRBJ1-1|TRBV9
ASSVGGLMNTEAF
>many|TRBJ1-1|TRBV7-9
ASSLGPTNTEAF
>many|TRBJ2-3|TRBV20-1
SAQGVVTQY
>many|TRBJ2-3|TRBV5-6
ASNTPTDTQY
>many|TRBJ2-2|TRBV19
ASRDRAPGELF
>many|TRBJ1-4|TRBV4-3
ASSRAWGPEKLF
>few|TRBJ2-3|TRBV29-1
SSPGVGAGDTQY
>few|TRBJ2-3|TRBV9
ASSVQAGGPWDTQY
>many|TRBJ1-2|TRBV4-1
ASSQAGAGEPLANYGYT
>many|TRBJ2-3|TRBV6-6
AHRRGGTLGTDTQY
>-|TRBJ1-2|TRBV14
ASSQDLLPWGYT
>many|TRBJ1-4|TRBV2
ASKALNEKLF
>many|TRBJ2-7|TRBV6-1
ASSELTPEQY
>many|TRBJ2-3|TRBV6-5
ASSYFQGADTQY
>many|TRBJ2-4|TRBV5-4
ASSIWTSGGAGIQY
>many|TRBJ2-5|TRBV7-3
ASSHDLGGQETQY
>-|TRBJ1-1|TRBV7-9
ASSLEQGSEAF
>many|TRBJ2-1|TRBV13
ASSPSGGVVDEQF
>many|TRBJ1-1|TRBV2
ASKLLNTEAF
>many|TRBJ2-3|TRBV14
ASGRFQGADTQY
>many|TRBJ1-4|TRBV11-3
ASSYPAEGKLF